This TCR beta chain was found in a study of cytomegalovirus exposure and HLA in healthy donors. Study overall: Earlier sequencing of 150 million to 200 million T cells yielded 90 million to 140 million unique TCR beta sequences. Around 76% of 398 genotyped donors fell in the Caucasian-associated ancestry cluster.

The PCR had 60 Vbeta and 13 Jbeta primers. The data were produced by immunoSEQ multiplex PCR, yet TCRdb's version contains in-frame clones alone and is incomplete. The sample table includes tens of thousands of clones. The germline gives CDR1 SGHRS, CDR2 YFSETQ. After removal of 4 bases from V and 12 bases from J, the junction contained 6 bases not matched to a gene. The CDR3 is made up of 14 amino acids. The clonotype was recovered from a female donor in good health and CMV-seropositive. The genes are TRBV5-1 and TRBJ2-1, with 14 bases identical to TRBD2. Sample: PBMCs. CDR3: CASSAGLAGEAQFF. DNA for the CDR3: TGCGCCAGCAGCGCGGGACTAGCGGGAGAAGCGCAGTTCTTC.